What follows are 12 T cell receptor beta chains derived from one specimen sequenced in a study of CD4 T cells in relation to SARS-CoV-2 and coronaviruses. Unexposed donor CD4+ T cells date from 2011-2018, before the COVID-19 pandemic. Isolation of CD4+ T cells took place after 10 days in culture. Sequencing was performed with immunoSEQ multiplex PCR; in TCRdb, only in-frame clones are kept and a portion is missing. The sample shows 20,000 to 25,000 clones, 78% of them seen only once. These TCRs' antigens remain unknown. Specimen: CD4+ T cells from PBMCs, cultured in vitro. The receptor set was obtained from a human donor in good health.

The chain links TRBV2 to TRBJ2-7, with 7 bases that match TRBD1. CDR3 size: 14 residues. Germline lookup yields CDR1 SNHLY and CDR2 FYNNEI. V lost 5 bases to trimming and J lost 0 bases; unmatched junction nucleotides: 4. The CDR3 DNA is TGTGCCAGCAGTAAGGACAGGACCTCCTACGAGCAGTACTTC. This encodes CASSKDRTSYEQYF.

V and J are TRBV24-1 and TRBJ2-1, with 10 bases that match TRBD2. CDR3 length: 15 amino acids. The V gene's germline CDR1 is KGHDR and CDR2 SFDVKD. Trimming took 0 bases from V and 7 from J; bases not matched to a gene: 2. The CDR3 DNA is TGTGCCACCAGTGATTTGGGACTAGCGGCGAATGAGCAGTTCTTC. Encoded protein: CATSDLGLAANEQFF.

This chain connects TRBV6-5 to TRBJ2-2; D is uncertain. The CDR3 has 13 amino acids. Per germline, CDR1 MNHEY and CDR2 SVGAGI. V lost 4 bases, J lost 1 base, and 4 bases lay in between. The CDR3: CASSSWNTGELFF. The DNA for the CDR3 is TGTGCCAGCAGTTCCTGGAACACCGGGGAGCTGTTTTTT.

Written as DNA, the CDR3 is TGCGCCAGCAGCCAGTCGACTAGCGGAGCCTACGAGCAGTACTTC. Translated, it gives CASSQSTSGAYEQYF. The chain carries TRBV4-1 and TRBJ2-7; 9 bases map to TRBD2. The CDR3 totals 15 residues. V lost 3 bases and J lost 2; bases outside the gene matches: 5. Per the germline V gene, CDR1 is MGHRA and CDR2 is YSYEKL.

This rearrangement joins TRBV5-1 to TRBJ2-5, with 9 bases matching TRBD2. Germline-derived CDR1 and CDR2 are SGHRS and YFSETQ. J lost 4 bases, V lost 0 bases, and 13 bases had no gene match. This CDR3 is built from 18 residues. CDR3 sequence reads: CASSLGILAGDSPETQYF. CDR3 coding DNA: TGCGCCAGCAGCTTGGGGATATTAGCGGGAGATTCCCCAGAGACCCAGTACTTC. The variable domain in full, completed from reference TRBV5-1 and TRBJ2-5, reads KAGVTQTPRYLIKTRGQQVTLSCSPISGHRSVSWYQQTPGQGLQFLFEYFSETQRNKGNFPGRFSGRQFSNSRSEMNVSTLELGDSALYLCASSLGILAGDSPETQYFGPGTRLLVL.

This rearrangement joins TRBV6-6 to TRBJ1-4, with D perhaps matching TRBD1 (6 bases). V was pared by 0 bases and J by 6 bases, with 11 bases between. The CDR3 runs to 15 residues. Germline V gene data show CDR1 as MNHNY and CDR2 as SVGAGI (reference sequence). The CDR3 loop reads CASSYSNGGDEKLFF. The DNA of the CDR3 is TGTGCCAGCAGTTACTCGAACGGGGGCGATGAAAAACTGTTTTTT.

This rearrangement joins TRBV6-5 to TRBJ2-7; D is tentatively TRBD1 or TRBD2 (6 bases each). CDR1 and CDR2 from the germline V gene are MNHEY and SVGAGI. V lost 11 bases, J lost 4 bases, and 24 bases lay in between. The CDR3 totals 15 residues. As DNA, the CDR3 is TGTGCCGCGAGGGCTCTAGGGGGGAGTTATTACGAGCAGTACTTC. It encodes CAARALGGSYYEQYF.

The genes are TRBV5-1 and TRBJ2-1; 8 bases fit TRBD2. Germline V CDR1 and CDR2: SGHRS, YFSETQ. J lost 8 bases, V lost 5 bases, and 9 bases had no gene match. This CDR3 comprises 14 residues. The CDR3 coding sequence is TGCGCCAGCAGAACGAGCGGGAGATGGGATGAGCAGTTCTTC. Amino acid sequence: CASRTSGRWDEQFF. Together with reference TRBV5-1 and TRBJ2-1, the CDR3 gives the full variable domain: KAGVTQTPRYLIKTRGQQVTLSCSPISGHRSVSWYQQTPGQGLQFLFEYFSETQRNKGNFPGRFSGRQFSNSRSEMNVSTLELGDSALYLCASRTSGRWDEQFFGPGTRLTVL.

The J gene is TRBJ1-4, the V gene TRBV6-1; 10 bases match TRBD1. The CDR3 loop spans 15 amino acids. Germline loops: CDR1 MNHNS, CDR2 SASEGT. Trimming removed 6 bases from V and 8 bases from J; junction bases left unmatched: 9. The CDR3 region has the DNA TGTGCCAGCAGCCAGATCCGGGACAGGGGCGAAAAACTGTTTTTT. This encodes CASSQIRDRGEKLFF.

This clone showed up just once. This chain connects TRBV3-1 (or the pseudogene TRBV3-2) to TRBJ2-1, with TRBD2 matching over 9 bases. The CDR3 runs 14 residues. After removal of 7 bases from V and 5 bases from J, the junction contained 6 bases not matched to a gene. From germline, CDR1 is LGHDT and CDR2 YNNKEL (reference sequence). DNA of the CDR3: TGTGCCAGCACGCCGGGACTAGCCAACAATGAGCAGTTCTTC. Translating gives CASTPGLANNEQFF.

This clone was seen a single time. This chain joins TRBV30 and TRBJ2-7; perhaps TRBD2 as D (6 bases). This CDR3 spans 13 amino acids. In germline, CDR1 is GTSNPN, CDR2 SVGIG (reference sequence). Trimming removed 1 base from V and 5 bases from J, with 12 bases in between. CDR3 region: CAWSEWGVHEQYF. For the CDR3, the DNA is TGTGCCTGGAGTGAATGGGGGGTCCACGAGCAGTACTTC.

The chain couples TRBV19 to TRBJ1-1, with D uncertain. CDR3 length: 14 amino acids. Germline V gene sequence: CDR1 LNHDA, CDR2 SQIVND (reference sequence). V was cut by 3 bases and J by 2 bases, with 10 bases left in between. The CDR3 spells CASSMGSINTEAFF. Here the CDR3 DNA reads TGTGCCAGTAGTATGGGCAGTATCAACACTGAAGCTTTCTTT.